Listed here is a single TCR beta chain. This entry belongs to a study of human T cells and chemical hapten exposure. V shed 0 bases, J shed 7 bases, and the junction held 9 bases outside the gene matches. Germline assignment: CDR1 SGHRS and CDR2 YFSETQ. This CDR3 comprises 16 residues. Time point in this sample: patch test 3, about 24 weeks after DPC sensitization. The treatment is: therapeutic diphenylcyclopropenone sensitization with weekly scalp DPC. Via MiXCR, TCRdb re-called the RACE reads, giving one row per CDR3 protein. The repertoire holds 90,000 to 110,000 distinct CDR3 sequences, with approximately 36% as singletons.

Sequenced here: whole blood, sampled in connection with sensitization to the hapten diphenylcyclopropenone (DPC). V usage is TRBV5-1 and J usage is TRBJ2-1; 8 positions agree with TRBD2. The origin of this receptor is a man in his forties with alopecia areata. Some clones in this sample may be carry-over from other donors' samples. In DNA form, the CDR3 reads TGCGCCAGCAGCTTGGGTCGGCTAGCGGGTATTAATGAGCAGTTCTTC. Translating gives CASSLGRLAGINEQFF.